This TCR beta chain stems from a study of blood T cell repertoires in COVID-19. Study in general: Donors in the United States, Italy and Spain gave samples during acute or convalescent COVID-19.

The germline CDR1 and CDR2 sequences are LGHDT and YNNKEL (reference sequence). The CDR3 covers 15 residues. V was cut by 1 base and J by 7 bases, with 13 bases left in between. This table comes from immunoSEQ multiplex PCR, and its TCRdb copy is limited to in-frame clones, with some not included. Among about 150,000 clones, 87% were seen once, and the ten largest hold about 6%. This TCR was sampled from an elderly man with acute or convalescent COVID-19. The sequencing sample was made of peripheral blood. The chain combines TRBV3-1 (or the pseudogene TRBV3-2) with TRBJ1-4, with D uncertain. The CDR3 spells CASSQGVTGSEKLFF. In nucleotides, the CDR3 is TGTGCCAGCAGCCAAGGGGTTACGGGTAGTGAAAAACTGTTTTTT.